This record concerns one T cell receptor beta chain sequence. As yet, its antigen is unknown. This record comes from a study of blood T cells in healthy people across ages. A minimum of 7 million PBMCs was isolated per sample. This CDR3 contains 13 residues. The V gene's germline CDR1 is MNHEY and CDR2 SMNVEV (reference sequence). With 3 bases removed from V and 2 bases from J, the gap between germline ends came to 7 bases. A second PCR of 7 to 11 cycles used a sample-barcoded 5' primer and a J-beta primer mix. TCRdb re-derived calls from the 5' RACE reads in MiXCR, one entry per CDR3 protein. The repertoire holds around 1.5 million distinct CDR3 sequences, with 42% as singletons. The study, taken as a whole, reports: Diversity figures derived from one million T cells were judged to underestimate the true value.

The clonotype was recovered from a woman in her late teens or twenties in good health. The chain recombines TRBV27 with TRBJ1-2; D gene uncertain. The material sequenced was blood. DNA for the CDR3: TGTGCCAGCAGTTTTCACACAAACTATGGCTACACCTTC. Protein: CASSFHTNYGYTF.